This paragraph covers one TCR beta chain sequence. The data stem from a study of blood T cell repertoires in COVID-19. Study at large: All recovered Cohort 3 donors got two negative PCRs, got clearance, or saw symptom resolution. From T cells, B-cell-depleted T cells, or PBMCs came the material, which was cDNA or gDNA.

Clones were sequenced by immunoSEQ multiplex PCR, and TCRdb holds only the in-frame ones, with some missing. The table records hundreds of thousands of clones, 70% to 90% of them present only once. Source material: PBMCs or T cells enriched from blood (not recorded which). The clonotype comes from a man aged 35 to 55 in a cohort exposed to, infected with or recovered from COVID-19 (not recorded which).

CDR3 nucleotides: TGTGCCAGCAGCTCCGGGGGCTATGGCTACACCTTC. Translation gives CASSSGGYGYTF. The chain joins TRBV7-2 to TRBJ1-2; D might be TRBD1 (5 bases). V lost 4 bases and J lost 4, with 7 bases in between. The CDR3 has 12 residues. Germline lookup yields CDR1 SGHTA and CDR2 FQGNSA.